This note documents a single T cell receptor (beta chain) sequence. Its target antigen remains unknown. Germline and junction disagree at one end, which may indicate a read error. These data belong to a study of blood T cell repertoires in COVID-19 (dated by TCRdb to 2020 to 2022). Describing the broader study: Samples covering the acute and convalescent phases of COVID-19 were provided by collaborators in the United States, Italy and Spain. Where available, HLA class I and class II types were taken from metadata supplied by the sample provider and were not determined by assay-based typing. The sample metadata nearly always contained a de-identified subject ID, COVID-19 status, age in years and sex. Samples were obtained from the ongoing ImmuneRACE study (first 160 participants) and from 1,200 or so subjects provided by 6 global collaborators. The repertoires were released in a freely available public database meant as a resource for research on the immune response to SARS-CoV-2. The prospective study material was composed of cDNA or gDNA derived from T cells, B-cell-depleted T cells, or PBMCs. Deeply sampled blood TCRbeta repertoires from subjects exposed to, actively infected with, or recovered from COVID-19 were included in the dataset. Study-level results and caveats: How much clinical and demographic metadata was included differed by source and by participant, and the metadata was provided uncurated.

Whole blood was collected in K2EDTA tubes by collaborating institutions according to the institutions' own protocols. For TCRbeta analysis, collaborators shipped samples as frozen whole blood, isolated PBMCs, or DNA extracted from either of those sample types. The immunoSEQ Assay, a bias-controlled multiplex PCR, was used to amplify TCRbeta CDR3 regions from genomic DNA. Per the authors' processing: Within the assay, amplification of reference gene primers was used to estimate how many nucleated cells each sample contained. Sequence reads were collapsed and filtered to measure the absolute abundance of every unique TCRbeta CDR3 rearrangement. For each sample, productive Simpson clonality was calculated by taking the square root of Simpson's diversity index across productive rearrangements. The immuneACCESS repertoire file appears here via TCRdb, limited to in-frame rearrangements. These files lack a portion of the clones; in checked studies, under half of the deficit traces to unresolved V genes, and the cause of the others is not known. V, J and clone size are taken as reported in that table, and D and trimming were inferred from the DNA itself. The sample yields roughly 80,000 clones; 76% were counted once. Roughly 15% of the sample is in the top ten clones.

The CDR3 spans 14 residues, from the cysteine through the phenylalanine. Solely the CDR3 DNA is kept, with 42 bases framed from the first base. Reading the germline V gene gives CDR1 LGHNT and CDR2 FRNRAP. This chain joins TRBV12-5 to TRBJ1-5; the central 7 bases match TRBD1. Input material: peripheral blood. The receptor comes from a man between 65 and 80 years old with active or convalescent COVID-19. The CDR3 region: CASGLTGFNRPQHF. The sequenced DNA is TGTGCTAGTGGGCTGACAGGGTTTAATCGGCCCCAGCATTTT.